These T cell receptor beta chains were read from a single sample in a study of graft-versus-host responses after intestinal transplantation. The antigens of these receptors remain unknown. The method was immunoSEQ multiplex PCR; TCRdb's version includes in-frame clones alone and lacks a portion of them. The top ten hold 1% to 1.5% of the sample, which has about 99,000 clones, roughly 93% seen once. Sequencing used unstimulated CD8+ T cells sorted from spleen or lymph node cells, obtained before intestinal transplant. The source is a human donor who received an intestinal transplant. Each CDR3 is given with its conserved first and last residue. D genes are given only for firm matches. Clone size is stated in some rows and not others, as once, few, many or a class when expanded.

size: -
D: -
J: TRBJ2-7
V: TRBV29-1
DNA: TGCAGCGTTGAAACAGGACTGGGCTACGAGCAGTACTTC
CDR3: CSVETGLGYEQYF

size: -
D: -
J: TRBJ2-3
V: TRBV11-2
DNA: TGTGCCAGCAGCTTATATAGCGGACAGGCTTACACAGATACGCAGTATTTT
CDR3: CASSLYSGQAYTDTQYF

size: once
D: TRBD2
J: TRBJ2-5
V: TRBV4-1
DNA: TGCGCCAGCAGCCAAGACGGGTCGGGACTAGCAGTAGAGACCCAGTACTTC
CDR3: CASSQDGSGLAVETQYF

size: -
D: -
J: TRBJ2-1
V: TRBV7-9
DNA: TGTGCCAGCAGCGGTGAGTGGAGAGGGGACTACAATGAGCAGTTCTTC
CDR3: CASSGEWRGDYNEQFF

size: -
D: TRBD1
J: TRBJ1-2
V: TRBV5-6
DNA: TGTGCCAGCAGCGTGGACAGGGAACCCTATGGCTACACCTTC
CDR3: CASSVDREPYGYTF

size: -
D: -
J: TRBJ2-5
V: TRBV27
DNA: TGTGCCAGCAGTTTAAGGGGTGAGACCCAGTACTTC
CDR3: CASSLRGETQYF

size: -
D: TRBD1
J: TRBJ2-7
V: TRBV5-6
DNA: TGTGCCAGCAGCTTCTTACAGGGGGGAGGTTCCTACGAGCAGTACTTC
CDR3: CASSFLQGGGSYEQYF

size: -
D: -
J: TRBJ1-2
V: TRBV19
DNA: TGTGCCAGTAGTTCCCAGGGCGCCGGTGGCTACACCTTC
CDR3: CASSSQGAGGYTF

size: -
D: TRBD1
J: TRBJ2-1
V: TRBV5-4
DNA: TGTGCCAGCAGCTTGGGGACAGGGGGCCTCAATGAGCAGTTCTTC
CDR3: CASSLGTGGLNEQFF

size: once
D: -
J: TRBJ1-5
V: TRBV27
DNA: TGTGCCAGCAGCGTGGGGAGCCCCAATCAGCCCCAGCATTTT
CDR3: CASSVGSPNQPQHF

size: -
D: -
J: TRBJ2-5
V: TRBV18
DNA: TGTGCCAGCTCACGAGCGGATGGGGAGACCCAGTACTTC
CDR3: CASSRADGETQYF

size: once
D: TRBD2
J: TRBJ2-2
V: TRBV11-2
DNA: TGTGCCAGCAGCTTGGTACTAGCGTCTACCGGGGAGCTGTTTTTT
CDR3: CASSLVLASTGELFF

size: -
D: -
J: TRBJ2-4
V: TRBV6-1
DNA: TGTGCCAGCAGTGAAATTAGGGGATACCTAGCCAAAAACATTCAGTACTTC
CDR3: CASSEIRGYLAKNIQYF

size: -
D: -
J: TRBJ2-1
V: TRBV14
DNA: TGTGCCAGCAGCCAAGGGCTGGGAAGTGAGCAGTTCTTC
CDR3: CASSQGLGSEQFF

size: -
D: -
J: TRBJ1-4
V: TRBV5-6
DNA: TGTGCCAGCAGCTGGTCAGTTGGTGCTAATGAAAAACTGTTTTTT
CDR3: CASSWSVGANEKLFF

size: -
D: -
J: TRBJ2-5
V: TRBV9
DNA: TGTGCCAGCAGCGCCAGTGGGGCAGCCTCGCCAGAGACCCAGTACTTC
CDR3: CASSASGAASPETQYF

size: -
D: -
J: TRBJ1-4
V: TRBV7-9
DNA: TGTGCCAGCAGCTTAGCATTGGGGGTCCTCGAAAAACTGTTTTTT
CDR3: CASSLALGVLEKLFF

size: -
D: -
J: TRBJ1-4
V: TRBV4-3
DNA: TGCGCCAGCAGCCAAGATCTTCTGGACCTTAATGAAAAACTGTTTTTT
CDR3: CASSQDLLDLNEKLFF

size: -
D: -
J: TRBJ2-5
V: TRBV7-2
DNA: TGTGCCAGCAGCATCCGGGACTCAATGTACCAAGAGACCCAGTACTTC
CDR3: CASSIRDSMYQETQYF

size: -
D: TRBD2
J: TRBJ2-1
V: TRBV6-4
DNA: TGTGCCAGCAGTGAATTTGCGGGGGACAATGAGCAGTTCTTC
CDR3: CASSEFAGDNEQFF